Detailed here is one T cell receptor (beta chain). The sample is drawn from a study of cytomegalovirus exposure and HLA in healthy donors. V lost 0 bases to trimming and J lost 0 bases, with 14 bases between them. The CDR3 has 18 amino acids. CDR1 is SGHNT and CDR2 is YENEEA in the germline V gene. Sequenced by immunoSEQ multiplex PCR; TCRdb stores in-frame clones only, minus some. The table records about 200,000 clones, about 81% of them present only once. The sample was PBMCs. The sequence was obtained from a woman aged 30 to 39 in good health and CMV-seronegative. The rearrangement joins TRBV11-3 to TRBJ2-2, with D possibly being TRBD2 (6 bases). The DNA of the CDR3 is TGTGCCAGCAGCTTAGATCGGGCGGGGTCCCCGAACACCGGGGAGCTGTTTTTT. Its translation: CASSLDRAGSPNTGELFF.